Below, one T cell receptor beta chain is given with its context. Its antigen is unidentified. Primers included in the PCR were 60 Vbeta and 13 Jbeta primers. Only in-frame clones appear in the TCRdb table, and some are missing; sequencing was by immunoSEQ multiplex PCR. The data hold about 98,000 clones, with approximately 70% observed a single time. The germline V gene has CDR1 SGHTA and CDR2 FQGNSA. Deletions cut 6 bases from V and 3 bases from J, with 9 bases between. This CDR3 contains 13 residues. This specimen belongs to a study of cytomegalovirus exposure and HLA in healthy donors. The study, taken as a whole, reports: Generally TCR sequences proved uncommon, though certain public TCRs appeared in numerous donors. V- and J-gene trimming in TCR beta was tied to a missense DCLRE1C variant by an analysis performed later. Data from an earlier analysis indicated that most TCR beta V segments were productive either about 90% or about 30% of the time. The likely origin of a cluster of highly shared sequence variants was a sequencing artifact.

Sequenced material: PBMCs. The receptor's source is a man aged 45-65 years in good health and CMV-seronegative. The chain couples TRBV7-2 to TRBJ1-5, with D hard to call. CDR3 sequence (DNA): TGTGCCAGCAGAGAATCAGTCAATCAGCCCCAGCATTTT. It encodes CASRESVNQPQHF.